This is a list of T cell receptor beta chains from one sample in a study of Tregs in tolerant kidney transplant recipients. Sequencing used immunoSEQ multiplex PCR; TCRdb keeps in-frame clones, though not all of them. The repertoire holds tens of thousands of clones, with around 84% as singletons. The sequencing sample was made of CD4+ T cells from blood. The receptor set was obtained from a human donor in good health. CDR3s include the opening cysteine and the closing phenylalanine or tryptophan.

TRBV18,TRBJ1-5,CASSPTSDQPQHF
TRBV11-3,TRBJ2-2,CASSLLGTGGITTGELFF
TRBV21-1,TRBJ1-5,CASSKVGAGSNQPQHF
TRBV6-1,TRBJ2-7,CASTGWAGEQYF
TRBV7-2,TRBJ2-2,CASSLFEAAPTPRELFF
TRBV15,TRBJ2-2,CATSRDRAANTGELFF
TRBV19,TRBJ1-2,CASSILRTVTANYGYTF
TRBV27,TRBJ2-6,CASTYSRGTYSGANVLTF
TRBV6-5,TRBJ2-7,CASSSGGMSYEQYF
TRBV5-1,TRBJ1-2,CASRNVRGGHGYTF
TRBV9,TRBJ1-1,CASSPDSLNTEAFF
TRBV6-5,TRBJ1-4,CASSYAGQINEKLFF
TRBV11-2,TRBJ2-3,CASSAGQGPLNTQYF
TRBV5-1,TRBJ2-5,CASSPDQETQYF
TRBV5-6,TRBJ2-1,CASSFWGAYNEQFF
TRBV7-2,TRBJ2-2,CASSLQDSGELFF
TRBV18,TRBJ1-5,CASSPGGNQPQHF
TRBV7-2,TRBJ2-3,CASSLRSGGGLLDTQYF
TRBV9,TRBJ2-1,CASSVSTRSSYNEQFF
TRBV9,TRBJ2-3,CASSRRTSASTDTQYF
TRBV4-3,TRBJ1-1,CASSQSAGISTEAFF
TRBV6-5,TRBJ2-3,CASSGAGDTQYF
TRBV29-1,TRBJ1-3,CSVVVSSGNTIYF
TRBV7-9,TRBJ1-1,CASRSLQGPFTEAFF
TRBV27,TRBJ1-2,CASSLRGTNYGYTF
TRBV5-1,TRBJ2-1,CASSLPRQGLLTVLNEQFF
TRBV5-6,TRBJ1-1,CASSFGVSAFF
TRBV4-3,TRBJ1-5,CASSQDSGPREPQHF
TRBV5-1,TRBJ2-1,CASSSPPGGQGSGEQFF
TRBV18,TRBJ1-4,CASSPLSASGNEKLFF
TRBV5-1,TRBJ2-3,CASSPRLWGAGADTQYF
TRBV7-2,TRBJ1-2,CASSTPWPDRDQNYGYTF
TRBV15,TRBJ2-1,CATSSQGLPDEQFF
TRBV4-3,TRBJ1-4,CASSQDHRTGNIFF
TRBV30,TRBJ1-6,CAWSIGTGGWGSPLHF
TRBV5-4,TRBJ2-5,CASSWGLAPEGGETQYF
TRBV7-3,TRBJ2-1,CASSSPGVAGGQDNEQFF
TRBV4-2,TRBJ2-3,CASSQEQTRSDTQYF
TRBV2,TRBJ2-2,CASRAVDLAGELFF
TRBV19,TRBJ2-3,CASNLAGSGTDTQYF
TRBV7-9,TRBJ1-2,CASSSMGQADGYGYTF
TRBV9,TRBJ2-1,CASSVVAGAYNEQFF
TRBV19,TRBJ1-3,CASSIQRNTIYF
TRBV29-1,TRBJ2-1,CSVGRLAGNNEQFF
TRBV7-2,TRBJ1-2,CASSFQRQHRGGYTF
TRBV6-6,TRBJ2-2,CATSGTANTGELFF
TRBV1,TRBJ1-1,CTSRTGTPNTEAFF
TRBV7-2,TRBJ2-6,CASSFGGANVLTF
TRBV5-1,TRBJ1-2,CASSRSSGYDGYTF
TRBV7-3,TRBJ2-7,CASSLRGLAPYEQYF
TRBV11-1,TRBJ1-2,CASSLDRNYGYTF
TRBV19,TRBJ2-7,CASSMPPGSGGHEQYF
TRBV19,TRBJ1-3,CASRPLQGRGHTIYF
TRBV5-1,TRBJ1-4,CASSPGQNTNEKLFF
TRBV25-1,TRBJ2-7,CASSGDLGTGGHEQYF
TRBV6-5,TRBJ2-3,CASSYNGGSTDTQYF
TRBV19,TRBJ2-1,CASRRWRGTLDNEQFF